Presented here are 11 T cell receptor beta chains from one specimen sequenced in a study of CD8+ T cells in alopecia areata. Treatment indicated: oral pan-JAK inhibitor, 5-10 mg twice daily. cDNA serving as the sequencing template came from extracted, reverse transcribed RNA. Assay used: immunoSEQ multiplex PCR; TCRdb lists only in-frame clones, some missing. Of 130,000 or so clones in the sample, 86% were seen once. Sequenced material: CD8+ T cells sorted from blood, taken at week 4, from a patient treated with tofacitinib. Receptors were obtained from a human donor with alopecia areata.

V gene TRBV10-2 combines with J gene TRBJ1-1; TRBD1 matches 7 bases. Germline-derived CDR1 and CDR2 are WSHSY and SAAADI. The junction had 15 bases not matched to a gene; V was cut back by 7 bases and J by 4 bases. The CDR3 is 16 amino acids. Here the CDR3 reads CASMGWTGKDGTEAFF. CDR3 DNA: TGCGCCAGCATGGGGTGGACAGGAAAAGATGGCACTGAAGCTTTCTTT.

The genes are TRBV2 and TRBJ2-3; tentative D call: TRBD1 (6 bases). The CDR3 covers 20 residues. The V and J ends lost 11 bases and 3 bases respectively, with 36 bases between them. Germline-derived CDR1 and CDR2 are SNHLY and FYNNEI. Written as DNA, the CDR3 is TGTGCCGGAACTTCACTACAGGGCGCCATCACACCGACTGAGACAGATACGCAGTATTTT. It encodes CAGTSLQGAITPTETDTQYF.

This chain's CDR3 is CASSLGTGNTEAFF. The CDR3 nucleotides are TGTGCCAGCAGCCTGGGGACGGGAAACACTGAAGCTTTCTTT. This chain joins TRBV7-6 and TRBJ1-1, with D possibly matching TRBD1 (5 bases). Trimming shortened V by 5 bases and J by 2 bases, and 12 bases separated the two germline ends. Germline assignment: CDR1 SGHVS and CDR2 FNYEAQ. The CDR3 totals 14 residues.

V and J are TRBV30 and TRBJ2-2; 7 bases line up with TRBD2. Per the germline V gene, CDR1 is GTSNPN and CDR2 is SVGIG (reference sequence). Trimming cost V 7 bases and J 6 bases; bases outside gene matches: 5. There are 12 residues in the CDR3. The CDR3 protein is CASRAGAGELFF. Written as DNA, the CDR3 is TGTGCCTCCAGGGCGGGAGCCGGGGAGCTGTTTTTT.

This chain uses TRBV19 with TRBJ2-7; D is unresolved. CDR3 length: 14 amino acids. Germline assignment: CDR1 LNHDA and CDR2 SQIVND (reference sequence). Trimming stripped 3 bases from V and 5 bases from J, with 14 bases between. CDR3 region: CASSIYQGYHEQYF. The CDR3 DNA sequence: TGTGCCAGTAGTATTTATCAAGGGTACCACGAGCAGTACTTC.

A few counts support this clone. The J gene is TRBJ2-1, the V gene TRBV15, with D possibly TRBD2 on 6 matching bases. This CDR3 spans 14 amino acids. CDR1 and CDR2 from the germline V gene are LNHNV and YYDKDF (reference sequence). Trimming pared 5 bases from V and 2 bases from J, leaving 10 bases between. The CDR3 DNA follows: TGTGCCACCAGCGCACGGGAGACCTACAATGAGCAGTTCTTC. Translating it yields CATSARETYNEQFF.

J is TRBJ2-7 and V is TRBV29-1; D remains ambiguous. V was clipped by 0 bases and J by 0 bases, with 12 bases between them. The CDR3 consists of 15 residues. CDR1 is SQVTM and CDR2 is ANQGSEA in the germline V gene. CDR3 residues: CSVEDRFDDSYEQYF. The CDR3 coding sequence is TGCAGCGTTGAAGATCGGTTTGACGACTCCTACGAGCAGTACTTC.

The rearrangement uses TRBV29-1 and TRBJ2-7; 7 nucleotides match TRBD1. V shed 3 bases and J 4 bases; nucleotides not matched to a gene: 6. CDR3 length: 13 residues. CDR1 and CDR2 from the germline V gene are SQVTM and ANQGSEA. The DNA for the CDR3 is TGCAGCGTTGAGAAACAGGGGACATACGAGCAGTACTTC. Encoded protein: CSVEKQGTYEQYF.

This clone was seen a handful of times. V is TRBV29-1 and J is TRBJ2-1; no clear D gene. The ends were cut back, 5 bases at V and 0 bases at J, with 11 bases in the middle. CDR1 and CDR2 from the germline V gene are SQVTM and ANQGSEA. The CDR3 is made up of 14 amino acids. This CDR3 reads CSVYTPSSYNEQFF. As DNA, the CDR3 is TGCAGCGTTTACACCCCGAGCTCCTACAATGAGCAGTTCTTC.

CDR3 nucleotide sequence: TGCGCCAGCAGCCCCCGCAGCACCGGGGAGCTGTTTTTT. This gives the protein CASSPRSTGELFF. The chain has TRBV4-1 and TRBJ2-2; no firm D call. Trimming pared 4 bases from V and 4 bases from J, leaving 7 bases between. CDR1 is MGHRA, CDR2 YSYEKL, per germline. This CDR3 comprises 13 residues.

The CDR3 protein is CASGPVTGTRSSGANVLTF. CDR3 bases: TGTGCTAGTGGTCCCGTGACGGGGACCAGAAGCTCTGGGGCCAACGTCCTGACTTTC. The rearrangement uses TRBV12-5 and TRBJ2-6; D is tentatively TRBD1 or TRBD2 (5 bases each). CDR3 length: 19 amino acids. The germline V gene has CDR1 LGHNT and CDR2 FRNRAP. The V and J ends lost 5 bases and 0 bases respectively, with 20 bases between them.